This record covers a single T cell receptor (beta chain). The antigen is unknown. The data stem from a study of OX40 agonist ivuxolimab in advanced cancers. On the study more broadly: Patients' therapy was ivuxolimab, an antibody that acts as an agonist of OX40 (CD134). Patients with prior anti-PD-1, anti-PD-L1 or anti-CTLA-4 therapy were eligible; approximately 37% had some.

Only in-frame clones appear in the TCRdb table, and some are missing; sequencing was by immunoSEQ multiplex PCR. Among some 150,000 clones listed, around 93% were seen once. CDR1 and CDR2 from the germline V gene are LNHDA and SQIVND (reference sequence). The CDR3 is 14 amino acids. V was clipped by 3 bases and J by 3 bases, with 11 bases between them. Study outcomes and limitations: Partial responders at 0.1-3.0 mg/kg showed near-lowest clonal expansion.

This clonotype was sampled from an adult with an advanced solid tumor such as melanoma, head and neck, liver or kidney cancer. The chain carries TRBV19 and TRBJ1-2; possible D gene TRBD1, 5 bases. Sample: CD4+ or CD8+ T cells sorted from blood, taken in a trial of the OX40 agonist ivuxolimab. CDR3 bases: TGTGCCAGTAGTATCAGGGTGGAAGACTATGGCTACACCTTC. It translates to CASSIRVEDYGYTF.